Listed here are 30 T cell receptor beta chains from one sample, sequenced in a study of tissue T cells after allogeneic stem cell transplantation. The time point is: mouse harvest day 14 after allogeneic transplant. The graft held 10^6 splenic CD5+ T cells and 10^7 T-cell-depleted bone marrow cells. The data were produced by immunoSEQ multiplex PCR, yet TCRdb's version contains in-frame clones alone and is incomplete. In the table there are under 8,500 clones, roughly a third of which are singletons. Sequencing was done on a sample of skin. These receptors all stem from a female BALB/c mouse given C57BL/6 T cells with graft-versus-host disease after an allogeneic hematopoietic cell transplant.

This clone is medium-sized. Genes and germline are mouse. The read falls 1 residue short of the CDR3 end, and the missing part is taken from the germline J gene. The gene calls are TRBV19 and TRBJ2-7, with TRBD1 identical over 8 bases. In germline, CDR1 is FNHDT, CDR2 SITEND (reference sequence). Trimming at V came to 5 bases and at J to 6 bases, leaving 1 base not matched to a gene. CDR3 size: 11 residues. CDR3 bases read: TGTGCCAGCAGACAGGGGGTTGAACAGTAC. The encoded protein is CASRQGVEQY. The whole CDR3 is CASRQGVEQYF.

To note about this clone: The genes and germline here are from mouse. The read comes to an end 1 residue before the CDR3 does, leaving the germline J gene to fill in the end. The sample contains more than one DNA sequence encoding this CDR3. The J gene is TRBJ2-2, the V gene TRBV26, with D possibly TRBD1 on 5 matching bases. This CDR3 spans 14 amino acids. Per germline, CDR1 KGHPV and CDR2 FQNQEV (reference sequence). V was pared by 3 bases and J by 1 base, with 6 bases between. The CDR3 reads CASSLGQNTGQLYF. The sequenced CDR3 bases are TGTGCCAGCAGTCTTGGACAAAACACCGGGCAGCTCTAC.

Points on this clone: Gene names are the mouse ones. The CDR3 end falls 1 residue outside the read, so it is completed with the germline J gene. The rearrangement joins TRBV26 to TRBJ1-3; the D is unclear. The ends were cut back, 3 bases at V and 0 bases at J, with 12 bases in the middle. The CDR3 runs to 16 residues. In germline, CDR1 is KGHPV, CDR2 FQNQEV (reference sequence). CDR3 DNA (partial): TGTGCCAGCAGTCTTCGAGGGTTCTCTTCTGGAAATACGCTCTAT. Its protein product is CASSLRGFSSGNTLY. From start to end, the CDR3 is CASSLRGFSSGNTLYF.

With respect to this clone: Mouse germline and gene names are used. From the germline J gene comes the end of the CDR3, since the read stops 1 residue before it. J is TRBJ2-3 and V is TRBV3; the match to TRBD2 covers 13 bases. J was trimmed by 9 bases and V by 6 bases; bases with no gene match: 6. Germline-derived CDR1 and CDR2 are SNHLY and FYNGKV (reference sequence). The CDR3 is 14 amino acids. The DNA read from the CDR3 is TGTGCCAGCAGTCCCGGGACTGGGGGGGTGACGCTGTAT. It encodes CASSPGTGGVTLY. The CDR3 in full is CASSPGTGGVTLYF.

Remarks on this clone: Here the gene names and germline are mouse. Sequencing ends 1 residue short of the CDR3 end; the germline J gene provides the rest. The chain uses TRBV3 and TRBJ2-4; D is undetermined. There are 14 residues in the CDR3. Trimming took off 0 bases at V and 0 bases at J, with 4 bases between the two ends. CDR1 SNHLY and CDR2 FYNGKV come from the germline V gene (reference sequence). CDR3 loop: CASSLAVSQNTLYF. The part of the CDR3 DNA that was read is TGTGCCAGCAGCTTAGCAGTTAGTCAAAACACCTTGTAC.

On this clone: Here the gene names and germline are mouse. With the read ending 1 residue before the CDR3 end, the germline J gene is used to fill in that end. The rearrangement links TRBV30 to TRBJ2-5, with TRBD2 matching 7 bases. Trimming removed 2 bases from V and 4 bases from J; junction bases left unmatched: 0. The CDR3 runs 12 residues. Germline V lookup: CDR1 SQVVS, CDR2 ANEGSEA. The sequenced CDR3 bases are TGTAGTTCTAGACTGGGGGAAGACACCCAGTAC. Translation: CSSRLGEDTQY. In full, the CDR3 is CSSRLGEDTQYF. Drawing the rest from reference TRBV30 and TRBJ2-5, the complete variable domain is SVLLYQKPNRDICQSGTSLKIQCVADSQVVSMFWYQQFQEQSLMLMATANEGSEATYESGFTKDKFPISRPNLTFSTLTVNNARPGDSSIYFCSSRLGEDTQYFGPGTRLLVL.

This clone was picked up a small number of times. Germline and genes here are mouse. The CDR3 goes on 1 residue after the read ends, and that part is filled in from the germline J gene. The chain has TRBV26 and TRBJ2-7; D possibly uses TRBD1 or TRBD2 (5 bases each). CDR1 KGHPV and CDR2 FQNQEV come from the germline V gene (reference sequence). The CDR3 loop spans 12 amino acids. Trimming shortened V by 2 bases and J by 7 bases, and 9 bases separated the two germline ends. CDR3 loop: CASSLGAGEQYF. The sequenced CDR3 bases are TGTGCCAGCAGTCTGGGGGCGGGAGAACAGTAC.

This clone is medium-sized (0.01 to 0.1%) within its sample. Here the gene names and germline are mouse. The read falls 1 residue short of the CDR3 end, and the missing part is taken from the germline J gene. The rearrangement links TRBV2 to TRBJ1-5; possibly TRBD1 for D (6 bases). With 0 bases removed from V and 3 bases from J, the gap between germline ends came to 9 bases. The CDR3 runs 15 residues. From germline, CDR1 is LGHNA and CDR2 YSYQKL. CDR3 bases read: TGTGCCAGCAGCCAAGAAACAGGGCCCAACCAGGCTCCGCTT. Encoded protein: CASSQETGPNQAPL. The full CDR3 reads CASSQETGPNQAPLF.

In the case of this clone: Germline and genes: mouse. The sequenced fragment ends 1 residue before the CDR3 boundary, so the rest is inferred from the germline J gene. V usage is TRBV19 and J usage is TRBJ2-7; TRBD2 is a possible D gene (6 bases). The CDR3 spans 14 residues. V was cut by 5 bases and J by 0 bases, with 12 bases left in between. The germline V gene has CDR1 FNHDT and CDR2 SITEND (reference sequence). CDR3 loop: CASSLDWLSYEQYF. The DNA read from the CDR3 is TGTGCCAGCAGCCTTGACTGGCTCTCCTATGAACAGTAC. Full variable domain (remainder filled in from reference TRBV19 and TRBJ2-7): GGIITQTPKFLIGQEGQKLTLKCQQNFNHDTMYWYRQDSGKGLRLIYYSITENDLQKGDLSEGYDASREKKSSFSLTVTSAQKNEMAVFLCASSLDWLSYEQYFGPGTRLTVL.

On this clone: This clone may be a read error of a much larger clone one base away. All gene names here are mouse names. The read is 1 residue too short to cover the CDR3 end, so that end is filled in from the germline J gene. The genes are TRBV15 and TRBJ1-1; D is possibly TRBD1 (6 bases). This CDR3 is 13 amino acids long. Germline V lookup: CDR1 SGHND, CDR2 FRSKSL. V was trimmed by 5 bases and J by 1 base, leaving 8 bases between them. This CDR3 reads CASSPGQNTEVFF. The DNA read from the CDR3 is TGTGCCAGCAGTCCGGGACAAAACACAGAAGTCTTC.

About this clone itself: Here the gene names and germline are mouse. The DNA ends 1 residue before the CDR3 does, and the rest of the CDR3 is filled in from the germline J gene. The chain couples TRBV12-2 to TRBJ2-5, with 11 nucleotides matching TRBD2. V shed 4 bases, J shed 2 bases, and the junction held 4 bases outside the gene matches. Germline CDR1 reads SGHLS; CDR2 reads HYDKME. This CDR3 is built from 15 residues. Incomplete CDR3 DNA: TGTGCCAGCTCCCTCGGGACTGGGGGCCAAGACACCCAGTAC. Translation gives CASSLGTGGQDTQY. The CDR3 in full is CASSLGTGGQDTQYF.

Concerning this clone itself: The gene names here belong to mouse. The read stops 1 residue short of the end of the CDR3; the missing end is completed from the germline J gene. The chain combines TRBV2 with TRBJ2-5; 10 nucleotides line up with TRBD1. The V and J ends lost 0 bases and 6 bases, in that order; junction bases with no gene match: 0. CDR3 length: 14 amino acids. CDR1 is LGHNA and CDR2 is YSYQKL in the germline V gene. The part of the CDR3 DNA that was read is TGTGCCAGCAGCCAAGAGGGACAGGGGGACACCCAGTAC. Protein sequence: CASSQEGQGDTQY. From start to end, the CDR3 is CASSQEGQGDTQYF.

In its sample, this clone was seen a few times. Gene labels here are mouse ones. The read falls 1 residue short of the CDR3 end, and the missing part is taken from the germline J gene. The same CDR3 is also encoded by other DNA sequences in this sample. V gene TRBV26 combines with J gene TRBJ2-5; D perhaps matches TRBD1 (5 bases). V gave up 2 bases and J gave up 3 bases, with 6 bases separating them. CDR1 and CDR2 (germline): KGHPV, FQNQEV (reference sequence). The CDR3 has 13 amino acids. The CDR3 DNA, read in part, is TGTGCCAGCAGTCTGGCAGGGCAAGACACCCAGTAC. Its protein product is CASSLAGQDTQY. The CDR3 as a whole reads CASSLAGQDTQYF. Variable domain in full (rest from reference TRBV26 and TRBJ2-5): NSKVIQTPRYLVKGQGQKAKMRCIPEKGHPVVFWYQQNKNNEFKFLINFQNQEVLQQIDMTEKRFSAECPSNSPCSLEIQSSEAGDSALYLCASSLAGQDTQYFGPGTRLLVL.

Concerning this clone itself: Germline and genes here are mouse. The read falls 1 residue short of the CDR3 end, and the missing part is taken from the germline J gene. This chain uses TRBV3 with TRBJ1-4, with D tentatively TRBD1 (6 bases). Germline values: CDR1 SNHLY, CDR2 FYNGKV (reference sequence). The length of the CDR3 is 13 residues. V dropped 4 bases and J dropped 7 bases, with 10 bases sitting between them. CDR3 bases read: TGTGCCAGCAGCTCCCAGGGGCCCGAAAGATTATTT. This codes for CASSSQGPERLF. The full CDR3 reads CASSSQGPERLFF.

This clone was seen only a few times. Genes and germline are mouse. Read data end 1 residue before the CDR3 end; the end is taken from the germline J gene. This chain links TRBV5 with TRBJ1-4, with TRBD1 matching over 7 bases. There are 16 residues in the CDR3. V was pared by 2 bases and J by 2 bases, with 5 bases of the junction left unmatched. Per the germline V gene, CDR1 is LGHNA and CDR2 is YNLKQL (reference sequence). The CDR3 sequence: CASSQSRDRSNERLFF. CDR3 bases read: TGTGCCAGCAGCCAAAGCCGGGACAGATCCAACGAAAGATTATTT.

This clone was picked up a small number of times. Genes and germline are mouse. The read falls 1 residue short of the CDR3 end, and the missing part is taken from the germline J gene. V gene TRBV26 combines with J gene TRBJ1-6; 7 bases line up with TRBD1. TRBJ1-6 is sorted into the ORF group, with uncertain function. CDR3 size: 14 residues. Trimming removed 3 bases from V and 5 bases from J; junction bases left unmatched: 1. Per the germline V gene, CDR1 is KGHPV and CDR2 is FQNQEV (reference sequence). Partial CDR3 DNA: TGTGCCAGCAGTCTCACAGGGGATAATTCGCCCCTCTAC. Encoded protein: CASSLTGDNSPLY. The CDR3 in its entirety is CASSLTGDNSPLYF.

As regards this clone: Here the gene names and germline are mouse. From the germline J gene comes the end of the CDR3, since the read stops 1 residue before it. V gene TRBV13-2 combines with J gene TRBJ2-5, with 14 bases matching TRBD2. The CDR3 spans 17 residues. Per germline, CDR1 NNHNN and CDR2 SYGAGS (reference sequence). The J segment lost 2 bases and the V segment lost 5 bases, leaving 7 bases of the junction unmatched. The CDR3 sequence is CASGGTGGALVQDTQYF. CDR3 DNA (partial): TGTGCCAGCGGGGGGACTGGGGGGGCGCTTGTCCAAGACACCCAGTAC.

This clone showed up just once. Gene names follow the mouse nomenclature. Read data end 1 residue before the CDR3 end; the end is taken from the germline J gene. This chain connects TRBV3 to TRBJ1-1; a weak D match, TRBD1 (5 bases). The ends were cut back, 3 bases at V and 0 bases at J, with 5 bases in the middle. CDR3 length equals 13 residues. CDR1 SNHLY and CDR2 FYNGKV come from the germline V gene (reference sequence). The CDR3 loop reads CASSLTANTEVFF. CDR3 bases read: TGTGCCAGCAGCTTGACAGCAAACACAGAAGTCTTC.

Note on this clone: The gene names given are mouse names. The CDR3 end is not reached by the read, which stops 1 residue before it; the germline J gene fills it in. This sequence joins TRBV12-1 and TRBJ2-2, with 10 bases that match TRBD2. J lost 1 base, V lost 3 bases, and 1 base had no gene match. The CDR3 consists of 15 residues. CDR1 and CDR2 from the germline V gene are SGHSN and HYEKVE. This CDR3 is CASSGLGENTGQLYF. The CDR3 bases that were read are TGTGCCAGCTCTGGACTGGGGGAAAACACCGGGCAGCTCTAC.

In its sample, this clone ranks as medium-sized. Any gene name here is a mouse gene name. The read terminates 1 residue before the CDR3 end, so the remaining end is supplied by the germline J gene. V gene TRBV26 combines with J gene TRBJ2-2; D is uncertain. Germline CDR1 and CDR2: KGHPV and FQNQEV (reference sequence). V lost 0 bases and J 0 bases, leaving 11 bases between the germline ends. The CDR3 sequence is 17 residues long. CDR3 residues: CASSLSTGIANTGQLYF. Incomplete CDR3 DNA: TGTGCCAGCAGTCTGTCGACCGGGATTGCAAACACCGGGCAGCTCTAC.

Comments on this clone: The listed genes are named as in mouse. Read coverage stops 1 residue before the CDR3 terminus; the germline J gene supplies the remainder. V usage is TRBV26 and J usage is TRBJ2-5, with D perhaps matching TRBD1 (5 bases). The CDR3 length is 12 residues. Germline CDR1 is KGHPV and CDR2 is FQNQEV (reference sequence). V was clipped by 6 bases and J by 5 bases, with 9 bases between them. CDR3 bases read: TGTGCCAGCAGGCAGGGTCCAGACACCCAGTAC. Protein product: CASRQGPDTQY. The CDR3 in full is CASRQGPDTQYF.

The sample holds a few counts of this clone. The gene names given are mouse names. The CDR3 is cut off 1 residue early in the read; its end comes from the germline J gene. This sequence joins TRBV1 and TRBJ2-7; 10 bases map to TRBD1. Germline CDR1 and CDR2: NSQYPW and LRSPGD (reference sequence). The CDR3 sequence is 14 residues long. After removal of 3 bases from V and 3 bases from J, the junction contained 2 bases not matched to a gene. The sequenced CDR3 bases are TGCACCTGCAGTGCTCGGGACAGGGGCTATGAACAGTAC. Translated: CTCSARDRGYEQY. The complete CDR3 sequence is CTCSARDRGYEQYF. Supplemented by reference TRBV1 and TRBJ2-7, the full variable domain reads VTLLEQNPRWRLVPRGQAVNLRCILKNSQYPWMSWYQQDLQKQLQWLFTLRSPGDKEVKSLPGADYLATRVTDTELRLQVANMSQGRTLYCTCSARDRGYEQYFGPGTRLTVL.

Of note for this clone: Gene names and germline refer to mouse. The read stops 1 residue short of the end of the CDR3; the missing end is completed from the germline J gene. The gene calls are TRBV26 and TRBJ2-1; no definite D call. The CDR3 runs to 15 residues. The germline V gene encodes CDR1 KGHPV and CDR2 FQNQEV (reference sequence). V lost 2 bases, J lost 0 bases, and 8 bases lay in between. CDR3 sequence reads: CASSLNGVNYAEQFF. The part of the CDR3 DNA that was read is TGTGCCAGCAGTCTGAACGGGGTTAACTATGCTGAGCAGTTC.

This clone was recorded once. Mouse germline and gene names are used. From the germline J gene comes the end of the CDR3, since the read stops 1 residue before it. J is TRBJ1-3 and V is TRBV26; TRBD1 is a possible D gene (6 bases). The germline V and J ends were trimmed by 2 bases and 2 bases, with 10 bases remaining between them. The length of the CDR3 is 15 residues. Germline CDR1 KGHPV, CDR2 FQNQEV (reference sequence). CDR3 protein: CASSLPGAPGNTLYF. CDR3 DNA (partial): TGTGCCAGCAGTCTGCCGGGGGCGCCTGGAAATACGCTCTAT. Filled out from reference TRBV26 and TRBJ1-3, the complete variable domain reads NSKVIQTPRYLVKGQGQKAKMRCIPEKGHPVVFWYQQNKNNEFKFLINFQNQEVLQQIDMTEKRFSAECPSNSPCSLEIQSSEAGDSALYLCASSLPGAPGNTLYFGEGSRLIVV.

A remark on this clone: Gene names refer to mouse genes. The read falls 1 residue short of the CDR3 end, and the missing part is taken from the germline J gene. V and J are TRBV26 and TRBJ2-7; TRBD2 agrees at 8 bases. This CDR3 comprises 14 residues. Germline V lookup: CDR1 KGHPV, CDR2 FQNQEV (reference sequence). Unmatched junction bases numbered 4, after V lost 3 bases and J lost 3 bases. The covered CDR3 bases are TGTGCCAGCAGTCTCCGCTGGGGGGTCTATGAACAGTAC. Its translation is CASSLRWGVYEQY. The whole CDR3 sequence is CASSLRWGVYEQYF.

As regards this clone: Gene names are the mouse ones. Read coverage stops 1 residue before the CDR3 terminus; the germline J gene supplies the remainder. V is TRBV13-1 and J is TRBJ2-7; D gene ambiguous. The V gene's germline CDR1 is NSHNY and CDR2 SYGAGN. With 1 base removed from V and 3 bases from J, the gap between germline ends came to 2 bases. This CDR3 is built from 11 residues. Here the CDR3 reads CASSDNYEQYF. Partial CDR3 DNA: TGTGCCAGCAGTGATAACTATGAACAGTAC.

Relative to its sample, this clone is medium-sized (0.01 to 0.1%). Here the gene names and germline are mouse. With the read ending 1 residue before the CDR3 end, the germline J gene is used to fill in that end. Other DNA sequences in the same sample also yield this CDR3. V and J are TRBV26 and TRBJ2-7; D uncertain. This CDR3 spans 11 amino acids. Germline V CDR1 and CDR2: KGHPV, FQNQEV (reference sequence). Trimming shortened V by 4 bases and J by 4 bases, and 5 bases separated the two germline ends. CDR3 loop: CASSQGYEQYF. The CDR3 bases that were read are TGTGCCAGCAGTCAAGGGTATGAACAGTAC.

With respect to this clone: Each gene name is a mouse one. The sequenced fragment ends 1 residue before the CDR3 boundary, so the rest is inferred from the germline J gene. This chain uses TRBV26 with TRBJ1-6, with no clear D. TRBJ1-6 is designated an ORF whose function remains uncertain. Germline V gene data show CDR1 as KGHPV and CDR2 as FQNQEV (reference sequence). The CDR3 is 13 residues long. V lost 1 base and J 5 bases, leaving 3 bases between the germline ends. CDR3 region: CASSLWDNSPLYF. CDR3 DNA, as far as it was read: TGTGCCAGCAGTCTGTGGGATAATTCGCCCCTCTAC.

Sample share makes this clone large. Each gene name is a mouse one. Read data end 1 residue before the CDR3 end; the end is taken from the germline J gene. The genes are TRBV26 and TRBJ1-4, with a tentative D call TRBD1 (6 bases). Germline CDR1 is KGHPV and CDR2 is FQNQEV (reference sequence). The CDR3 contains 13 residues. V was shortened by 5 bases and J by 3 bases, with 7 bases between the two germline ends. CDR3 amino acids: CASSGTTNERLFF. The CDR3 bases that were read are TGTGCCAGCAGTGGGACAACCAACGAAAGATTATTT. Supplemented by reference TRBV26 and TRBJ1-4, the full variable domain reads NSKVIQTPRYLVKGQGQKAKMRCIPEKGHPVVFWYQQNKNNEFKFLINFQNQEVLQQIDMTEKRFSAECPSNSPCSLEIQSSEAGDSALYLCASSGTTNERLFFGHGTKLSVL.

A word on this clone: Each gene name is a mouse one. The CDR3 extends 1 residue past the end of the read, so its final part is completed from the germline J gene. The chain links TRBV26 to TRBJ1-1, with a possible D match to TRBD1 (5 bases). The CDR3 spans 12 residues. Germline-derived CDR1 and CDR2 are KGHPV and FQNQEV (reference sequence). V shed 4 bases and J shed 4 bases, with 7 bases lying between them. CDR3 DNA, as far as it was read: TGTGCCAGCAGTCGGGGGTTCACAGAAGTCTTC. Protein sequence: CASSRGFTEVF. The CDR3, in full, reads CASSRGFTEVFF.